These T cell receptor beta chains were read from a single sample in a study of human T cells and chemical hapten exposure. TCRdb re-analysed the RACE reads in MiXCR, keeping a single row per CDR3 protein. The table records roughly 120,000 distinct CDR3 sequences, roughly 13% of them present only once. The material sequenced was whole blood, taken in connection with sensitization to the hapten diphenylcyclopropenone (DPC). These receptor sequences come from a man younger than 35 with alopecia areata. Some clones in this sample may be carry-over from other donors' samples. The CDR3 runs from the conserved cysteine through the conserved F or W. Each record gives: J gene, V gene, CDR3 length, D gene, clone size, CDR3 protein, CDR3 DNA. The D gene is left open where the match is weak. Size is omitted from some rows. Given values are once, few, many or a class for expanded clones.

TRBJ2-1,TRBV4-3,15,.,.,CASSQDMGDYNEQFF,TGCGCCAGCAGCCAAGACATGGGAGACTACAATGAGCAGTTCTTC
TRBJ2-5,TRBV11-2,18,TRBD2,many,CASSPLPGLAGFSETQYF,TGTGCCAGCAGCCCCCTCCCCGGACTAGCGGGGTTTTCGGAGACCCAGTACTTC
TRBJ1-4,TRBV4-1,16,.,few,CASSQERITTNEKLFF,TGCGCCAGCAGCCAAGAGAGGATAACAACTAATGAAAAACTGTTTTTT
TRBJ1-2,TRBV7-9,15,TRBD1,.,CASSSSGTGDHGYTF,TGTGCCAGCAGCTCTAGCGGGACAGGGGATCATGGCTACACCTTC
TRBJ2-2,TRBV7-2,12,.,few,CASKVHTGELFF,TGTGCCAGCAAAGTCCACACCGGGGAGCTGTTTTTT
TRBJ2-3,TRBV5-1,14,TRBD2,few,CASSTSGTTDTQYF,TGCGCCAGCAGTACTAGCGGGACCACAGATACGCAGTATTTT
TRBJ2-5,TRBV7-3,15,.,.,CASSFSGKAQGTQYF,TGTGCCAGCAGCTTTTCGGGCAAGGCTCAAGGAACCCAGTACTTC
TRBJ2-7,TRBV3-1,15,.,many,CASSLGGGRFYEQYF,TGTGCCAGCAGCCTAGGGGGAGGAAGATTCTACGAGCAGTACTTC
TRBJ1-2,TRBV20-1,14,.,.,CSVNRVTTSYGYTF,TGCAGTGTGAACAGGGTTACCACCAGCTATGGCTACACCTTC
TRBJ1-4,TRBV7-6,15,TRBD1,few,CASSPVGAGGGKLFF,TGTGCCAGCAGCCCCGTCGGGGCAGGGGGCGGAAAACTGTTTTTT
TRBJ2-2,TRBV5-1,16,TRBD1,.,CASSPPGQENTGELFF,TGCGCCAGCAGCCCACCGGGACAGGAGAACACCGGGGAGCTGTTTTTT
TRBJ2-5,TRBV7-2,18,TRBD2,few,CASSLRSLAGGPRETQYF,TGTGCCAGCAGCCTAAGGTCCCTAGCGGGGGGGCCCCGGGAGACCCAGTACTTC
TRBJ2-3,TRBV28,12,.,.,CASTPDADTQYF,TGTGCCAGCACCCCCGATGCAGATACGCAGTATTTT
TRBJ2-1,TRBV6-2/TRBV6-3,16,.,.,CASSYNGVITYNEQFF,TGTGCCAGCAGTTACAACGGGGTCATCACCTACAATGAGCAGTTCTTC
TRBJ2-3,TRBV25-1,12,.,few,CASRHLTDTQYF,TGTGCCAGCAGACACCTCACAGATACGCAGTATTTT
TRBJ1-5,TRBV11-2,14,.,once,CASSLRTDNQPQHF,TGTGCCAGCAGCTTACGGACAGACAATCAGCCCCAGCATTTT
TRBJ2-3,TRBV10-3,15,.,many,CAISESGRNTDTQYF,TGTGCCATCAGTGAGTCAGGCAGAAACACAGATACGCAGTATTTT
TRBJ1-1,TRBV5-1,13,TRBD1,many,CASSLTGGTEAFF,TGCGCCAGCAGCTTAACAGGGGGCACTGAAGCTTTCTTT
TRBJ1-2,TRBV7-9,13,TRBD1,once,CASSSDRLRGYTF,TGTGCCAGCAGCTCGGACAGGTTGCGGGGCTACACCTTC
TRBJ2-1,TRBV14,18,.,.,CASSQDIRGTAIYNEQFF,TGTGCCAGCAGCCAAGATATTCGGGGGACGGCGATTTACAATGAGCAGTTCTTC
TRBJ2-2,TRBV3-1,16,.,few,CASSPLRFWNTGELFF,TGTGCCAGCAGCCCGCTTAGATTCTGGAACACCGGGGAGCTGTTTTTT
TRBJ2-2,TRBV4-1,13,.,.,CASSHGAGGELFF,TGCGCCAGCAGCCACGGGGCTGGAGGGGAGCTGTTTTTT
TRBJ1-2,TRBV6-1,13,.,.,CASTPGPYYGYTF,TGTGCCAGCACCCCAGGACCTTACTATGGCTACACCTTC
TRBJ2-5,TRBV7-3,14,.,few,CASSLMSGGKTQYF,TGTGCCAGCAGCTTGATGAGTGGGGGAAAGACCCAGTACTTC
TRBJ2-4,TRBV25-1,14,.,few,CASRTSGTKNIQYF,TGTGCCAGCCGAACCTCCGGGACCAAAAACATTCAGTACTTC
TRBJ1-1,TRBV6-5,14,.,few,CASSYSRGQNEAFF,TGTGCCAGCAGTTACTCGAGAGGACAGAATGAAGCTTTCTTT
TRBJ1-1,TRBV4-1,14,TRBD1,few,CASSTDRVNTEAFF,TGCGCCAGCAGCACAGACAGGGTGAACACTGAAGCTTTCTTT
TRBJ1-1,TRBV7-6,15,.,few,CASSRVVGVRTEAFF,TGTGCCAGCAGCAGAGTCGTAGGGGTGCGGACTGAAGCTTTCTTT
TRBJ2-7,TRBV12-3/TRBV12-4,12,.,few,CASRNGPYEQYF,TGTGCCAGCAGAAACGGACCCTACGAGCAGTACTTC